The clone carrying this T cell receptor (beta chain) was observed a handful of times. Its matching antigen is unknown. The data were obtained in a study of T cells in Graves' hyperthyroidism and ophthalmopathy. General study findings and limits: Appearing also in blood were most of the thyroid clonotypes expanded above 0.001.

Germline CDR1 and CDR2: SNHLY and FYNNEI. CDR3 size: 12 residues. Trimming left V 8 bases short and J 0 bases short, with 5 bases between. Researchers amplified the TCR beta CDR3 regions from RNA transcripts. The HTBI primer set drove a first-round RT-PCR of the TCR CDR3. Using its own MiXCR run on the multiplex PCR reads, TCRdb lists one record per CDR3 protein. The data show 600,000 to 650,000 distinct CDR3 sequences, with around 15% seen just once and about 3.8% held by the top ten. Clinical symptoms, serum thyroxine and TRAb, thyroid ultrasound and orbital computed tomography were used for the diagnoses.

Sequencing used blood. V gene TRBV2 combines with J gene TRBJ1-3, with no clear D. The clonotype originates from a woman between 25 and 40 years old with Graves' hyperthyroidism. In nucleotides, the CDR3 is TGTGCCAGCCTGTTCTCTGGAAACACCATATATTTT. Amino acids: CASLFSGNTIYF. Combining the CDR3 with reference TRBV2 and TRBJ1-3 gives the whole variable domain EPEVTQTPSHQVTQMGQEVILRCVPISNHLYFYWYRQILGQKVEFLVSFYNNEISEKSEIFDDQFSVERPDGSNFTLKIRSTKLEDSAMYFCASLFSGNTIYFGEGSWLTVV.